This TCR beta chain was captured by sequencing in a study of cytomegalovirus exposure and HLA in healthy donors. Trimming took off 2 bases at V and 5 bases at J, with 15 bases between the two ends. This CDR3 has 15 residues. The V gene's germline CDR1 is SQVTM and CDR2 ANQGSEA. Amplification used 60 Vbeta primers and 13 Jbeta primers. Repertoires were generated with immunoSEQ multiplex PCR, while TCRdb's copy carries only in-frame clones and drops some. This table holds around 150,000 clones, about 75% found once. About this clone itself: Its antigen is still unknown.

Study-level points and caveats: Whilst most TCR sequences proved rare, a subset of public TCRs occurred across many donors. Reportedly, a later analysis found an Asian-associated ancestry cluster had fewer N-insertions than the roughly 670-donor mean. In a later analysis, HLA-associated TCR beta chains were more clonally expanded than equally common others.

The chain links TRBV29-1 to TRBJ1-4; maybe TRBD1 (5 bases). This TCR came from a woman aged 40 to 49 in good health and CMV-seropositive. What was sequenced was PBMCs. CDR3 protein: CSVESGNAANEKLFF. CDR3 nucleotide sequence: TGCAGCGTTGAATCAGGGAACGCGGCAAATGAAAAACTGTTTTTT. Filled out from reference TRBV29-1 and TRBJ1-4, the complete variable domain reads SAVISQKPSRDICQRGTSLTIQCQVDSQVTMMFWYRQQPGQSLTLIATANQGSEATYESGFVIDKFPISRPNLTFSTLTVSNMSPEDSSIYLCSVESGNAANEKLFFGSGTQLSVL.